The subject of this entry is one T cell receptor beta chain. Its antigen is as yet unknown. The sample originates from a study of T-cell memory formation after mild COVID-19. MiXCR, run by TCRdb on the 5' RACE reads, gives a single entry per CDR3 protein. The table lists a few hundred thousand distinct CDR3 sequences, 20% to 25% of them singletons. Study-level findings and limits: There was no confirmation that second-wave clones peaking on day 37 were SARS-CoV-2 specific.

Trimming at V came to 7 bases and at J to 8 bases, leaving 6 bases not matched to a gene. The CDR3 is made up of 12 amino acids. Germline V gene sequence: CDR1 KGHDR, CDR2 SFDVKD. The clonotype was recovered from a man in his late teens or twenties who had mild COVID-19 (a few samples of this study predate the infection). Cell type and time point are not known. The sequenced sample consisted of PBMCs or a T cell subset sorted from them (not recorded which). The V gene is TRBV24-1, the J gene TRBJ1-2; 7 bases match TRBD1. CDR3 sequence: CATSSTGHGYTF. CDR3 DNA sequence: TGTGCCACCAGCTCGACAGGGCACGGCTACACCTTC.